Sequencing of this T cell receptor (beta chain) was carried out in a study of T cells in Graves' hyperthyroidism and ophthalmopathy. The overall study: Peripheral blood was obtained at initial diagnosis, preceding any treatment.

The germline V gene has CDR1 MGHDK and CDR2 SYGVNS. V dropped 8 bases and J dropped 0 bases, with 11 bases sitting between them. The CDR3 consists of 13 residues. Amplification of TCR beta CDR3 regions was performed using RNA transcripts as template. First-round RT-PCR of the TCR CDR3 relied on the HTBI primer set. TCRdb re-analysed the multiplex PCR reads in MiXCR, keeping a single row per CDR3 protein. The sample consists of approximately 400,000 distinct CDR3 sequences, around 14% of them appearing once. Study-level findings and limits: Most thyroid-expanded clonotypes above 0.001 were also found in blood.

Uncontrolled infections, other autoimmune diseases, pregnancy or lactation led to exclusion of patients. With respect to this clonotype: Its antigen remains unidentified.

The J gene is TRBJ2-7, the V gene TRBV25-1; D remains unclear. Sequences were obtained from blood. The clonotype was recovered from a woman aged 60-75 years with Graves' hyperthyroidism. This CDR3 reads CASGVGFSYEQYF. CDR3 bases: TGTGCCAGCGGGGTCGGGTTCTCCTACGAGCAGTACTTC.